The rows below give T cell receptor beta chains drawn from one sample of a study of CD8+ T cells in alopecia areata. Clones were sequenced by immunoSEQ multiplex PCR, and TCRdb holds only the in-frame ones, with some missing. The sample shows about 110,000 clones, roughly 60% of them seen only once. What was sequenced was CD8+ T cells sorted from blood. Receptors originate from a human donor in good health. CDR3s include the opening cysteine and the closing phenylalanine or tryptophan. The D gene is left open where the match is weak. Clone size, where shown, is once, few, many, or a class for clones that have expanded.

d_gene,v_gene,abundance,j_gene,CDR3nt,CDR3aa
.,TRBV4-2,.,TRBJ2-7,TGTGCCAGCAGCCAGAATACTAGGCTGGAAGAGCAGTACTTC,CASSQNTRLEEQYF
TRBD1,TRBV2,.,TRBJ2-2,TGTGCCAGCAGTTTAGGGACAGCGAACACCGGGGAGCTGTTTTTT,CASSLGTANTGELFF
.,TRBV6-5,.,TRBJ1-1,TGTGCCAGCTGTCGAGGGACTGAAGCTTTCTTT,CASCRGTEAFF
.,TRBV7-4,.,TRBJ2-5,TGTGCCAGCAGCGGGGGGGCCCAAGAGACCCAGTACTTC,CASSGGAQETQYF
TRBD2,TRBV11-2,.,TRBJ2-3,TGTGCCAGCTCCGGGGGGGAGGAAGGCACAGATACGCAGTATTTT,CASSGGEEGTDTQYF
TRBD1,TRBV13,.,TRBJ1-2,TGTGCCAGCAGCTTAGGAAGACAGGGGGATAACTATGGCTACACCTTC,CASSLGRQGDNYGYTF
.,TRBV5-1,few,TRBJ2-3,TGCGCCAGCAGCTTTAGCGCAACTAGCACAGATACGCAGTATTTT,CASSFSATSTDTQYF
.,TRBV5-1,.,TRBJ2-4,TGCGCCAGCAGCATAGGGCTCACGAATCTAGCCAAAAACATTCAGTACTTC,CASSIGLTNLAKNIQYF
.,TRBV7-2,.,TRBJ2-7,TGTGCCAGCAGCTTGACCGCTACCTACGAGCAGTACTTC,CASSLTATYEQYF
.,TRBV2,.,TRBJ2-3,TGTGCCAGCAGTACGGACAGCACAGATACGCAGTATTTT,CASSTDSTDTQYF
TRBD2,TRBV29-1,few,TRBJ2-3,TGCAGCGTTGGCGGGGGGGCCGCTTTATCCCCCACAGATACGCAGTATTTT,CSVGGGAALSPTDTQYF
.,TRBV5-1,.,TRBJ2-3,TGCGCCAGCAGCTTAACCACAGATACGCAGTATTTT,CASSLTTDTQYF
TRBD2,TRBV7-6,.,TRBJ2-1,TGTGCCAGCAGCTTGAACGGGAGGCGCTACAATGAGCAGTTCTTC,CASSLNGRRYNEQFF
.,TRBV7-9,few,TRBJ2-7,TGTGCCAGCAGCTTAGAGGCGACGGGCTCCTACGAGCAGTACTTC,CASSLEATGSYEQYF
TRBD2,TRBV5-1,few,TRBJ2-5,TGCGCCAGCAGCCTTAGCGGGGGGTTACAAGAGACCCAGTACTTC,CASSLSGGLQETQYF
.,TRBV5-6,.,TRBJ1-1,TGTGCCAGCAGCTTGGCAGGCCACCAGGGGACTGAAGCTTTCTTT,CASSLAGHQGTEAFF
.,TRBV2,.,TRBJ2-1,TGTGCCAGCGGACGGGACCCTTCCTACAATGAGCAGTTCTTC,CASGRDPSYNEQFF
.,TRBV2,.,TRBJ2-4,TGTGCCGTTAAGGGGACCAATCTCGTTCGGGCCAAAAACATTCAGTACTTC,CAVKGTNLVRAKNIQYF
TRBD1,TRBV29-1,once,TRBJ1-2,TGCAGCGTGGGGGACAGGCGCCAAACTAACTATGGCTACACCTTC,CSVGDRRQTNYGYTF
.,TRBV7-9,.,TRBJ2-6,TGTGCCAGCAGCTCGGGGTTATCTGGGGCCAACGTCCTGACTTTC,CASSSGLSGANVLTF
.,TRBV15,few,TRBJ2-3,TGTGCCACCAGCAGGGCCAGCACAGATACGCAGTATTTT,CATSRASTDTQYF
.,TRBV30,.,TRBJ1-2,TGTGCCTGGAGTGTGACGCGTGCCTCTGGCTACACCTTC,CAWSVTRASGYTF
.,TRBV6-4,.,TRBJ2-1,TGTGCCAGCAGCCAGAAGGGGTTTGAGTTCTTC,CASSQKGFEFF
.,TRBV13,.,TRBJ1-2,TGTGCCAGCAGCTTAAGGGGTGACTATGGCTACACCTTC,CASSLRGDYGYTF
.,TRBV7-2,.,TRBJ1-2,TGTGCCAGCAGCGGAGACGGGGAAGCTAACTATGGCTACACCTTC,CASSGDGEANYGYTF
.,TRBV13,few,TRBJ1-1,TGTGCCAGCAGCTTAGGTGGGCACGTGAACACTGAAGCTTTCTTT,CASSLGGHVNTEAFF
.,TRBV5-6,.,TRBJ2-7,TGTGCCAGCAGCCCGACAGTTGGGCCTGACGAGCAGTACTTC,CASSPTVGPDEQYF
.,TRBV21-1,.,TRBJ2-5,TGTGCCAGCAGCCCTCCCGGGACAGGGGAAGAGACCCAGTACTTC,CASSPPGTGEETQYF
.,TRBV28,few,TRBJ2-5,TGTGCCAGCAGTTTATGGCAAGAGACCCAGTACTTC,CASSLWQETQYF
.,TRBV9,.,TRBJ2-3,TGTGCCAGCAGCCTCCCGAGGGGAGTTTACACAGATACGCAGTATTTT,CASSLPRGVYTDTQYF
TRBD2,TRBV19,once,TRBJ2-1,TGTGCCAGTAGTATCGTGGCGGGGGGATTCAATGAGCAGTTCTTC,CASSIVAGGFNEQFF
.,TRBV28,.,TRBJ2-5,TGTGCCAGCAGTTTTTTTCGGAGGACAGAAGAGACCCAGTACTTC,CASSFFRRTEETQYF
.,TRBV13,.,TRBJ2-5,TGTGCCAGCAGCTTAAGAGACAACCAAGAGACCCAGTACTTC,CASSLRDNQETQYF
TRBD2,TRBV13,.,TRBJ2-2,TGTGCCAGCAACATAGGGCGGGGGTCTACCGGGGAGCTGTTTTTT,CASNIGRGSTGELFF
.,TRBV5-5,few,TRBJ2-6,TGTGCCAGCAGCTTGAACGCGGGCTTGGTGTCTGGGGCCAACGTCCTGACTTTC,CASSLNAGLVSGANVLTF
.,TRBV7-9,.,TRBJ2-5,TGTGCCAGCAGCGCCCGCCTCCAAGAGACCCAGTACTTC,CASSARLQETQYF
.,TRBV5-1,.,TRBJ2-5,TGCGCCAGCACACGGGACTTCCAATGGGAGACCCAGTACTTC,CASTRDFQWETQYF
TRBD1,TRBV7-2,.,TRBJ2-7,TGTGCCAGCAGCTTAGCTCTGTTGGGGACAGACAAGCACTACGAGCAGTACTTC,CASSLALLGTDKHYEQYF
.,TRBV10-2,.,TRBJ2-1,TGCGCCAGCTCAATTCTCGCCCCCACTAGCTCCTACAATGAGCAGTTCTTC,CASSILAPTSSYNEQFF